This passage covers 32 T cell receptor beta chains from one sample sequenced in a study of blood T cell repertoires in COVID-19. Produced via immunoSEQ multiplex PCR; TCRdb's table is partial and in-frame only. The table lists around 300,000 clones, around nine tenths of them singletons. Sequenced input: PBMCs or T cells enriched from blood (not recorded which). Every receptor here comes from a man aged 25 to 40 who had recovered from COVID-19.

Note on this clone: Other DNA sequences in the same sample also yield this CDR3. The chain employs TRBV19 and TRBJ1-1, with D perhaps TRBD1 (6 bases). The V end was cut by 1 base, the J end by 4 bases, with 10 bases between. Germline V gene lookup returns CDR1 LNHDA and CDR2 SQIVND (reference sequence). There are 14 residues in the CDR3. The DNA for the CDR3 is TGTGCCAGTAGTATAGGGCAGGGGCGCACTGAAGCTTTCTTT. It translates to CASSIGQGRTEAFF. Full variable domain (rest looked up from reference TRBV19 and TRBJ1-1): DGGITQSPKYLFRKEGQNVTLSCEQNLNHDAMYWYRQDPGQGLRLIYYSQIVNDFQKGDIAEGYSVSREKKESFPLTVTSAQKNPTAFYLCASSIGQGRTEAFFGQGTRLTVV.

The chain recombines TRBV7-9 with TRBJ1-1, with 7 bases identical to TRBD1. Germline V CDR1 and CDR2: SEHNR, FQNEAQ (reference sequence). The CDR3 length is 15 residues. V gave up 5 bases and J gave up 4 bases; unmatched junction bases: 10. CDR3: CASSTPTGSVTEAFF. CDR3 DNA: TGTGCCAGCAGCACACCGACAGGGTCGGTCACTGAAGCTTTCTTT.

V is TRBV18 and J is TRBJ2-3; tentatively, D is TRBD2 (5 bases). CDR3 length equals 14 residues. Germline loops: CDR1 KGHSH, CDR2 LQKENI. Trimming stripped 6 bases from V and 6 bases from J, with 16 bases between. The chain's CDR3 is CASSPSRVTDTQYF. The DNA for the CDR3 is TGTGCCAGCTCTCCCTCGCGGGTAACCGATACGCAGTATTTT. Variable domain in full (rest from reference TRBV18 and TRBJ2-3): NAGVMQNPRHLVRRRGQEARLRCSPMKGHSHVYWYRQLPEEGLKFMVYLQKENIIDESGMPKERFSAEFPKEGPSILRIQQVVRGDSAAYFCASSPSRVTDTQYFGPGTRLTVL.

The CDR3 DNA is TGCGCCAGCAGCTTGGTTTTTCCGGGCCTCGGGGATTCACCCCTCCACTTT. Translated: CASSLVFPGLGDSPLHF. The V and J genes are TRBV5-1 and TRBJ1-6; D unresolved. This CDR3 comprises 17 residues. CDR1 and CDR2 from the germline V gene are SGHRS and YFSETQ. V gave up 0 bases and J gave up 8 bases, with 18 bases separating them.

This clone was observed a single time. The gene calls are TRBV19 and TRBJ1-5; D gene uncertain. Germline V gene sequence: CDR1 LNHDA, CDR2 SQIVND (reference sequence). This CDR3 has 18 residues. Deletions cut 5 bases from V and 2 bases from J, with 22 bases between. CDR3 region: CASSLTRGGPGGNQPQHF. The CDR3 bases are TGTGCCAGTAGTCTCACTCGGGGAGGGCCGGGCGGCAATCAGCCCCAGCATTTT.

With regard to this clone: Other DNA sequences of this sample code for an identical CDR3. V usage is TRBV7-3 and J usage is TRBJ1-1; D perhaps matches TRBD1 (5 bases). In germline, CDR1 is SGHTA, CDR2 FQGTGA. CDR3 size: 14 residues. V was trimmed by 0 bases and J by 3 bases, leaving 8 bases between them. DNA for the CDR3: TGTGCCAGCAGCTTAACTGGGGGGGACACTGAAGCTTTCTTT. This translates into CASSLTGGDTEAFF.

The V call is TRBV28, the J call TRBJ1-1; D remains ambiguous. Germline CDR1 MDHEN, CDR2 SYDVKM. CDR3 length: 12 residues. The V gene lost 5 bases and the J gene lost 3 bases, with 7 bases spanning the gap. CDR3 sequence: CASSPGYTEAFF. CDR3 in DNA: TGTGCCAGCAGTCCAGGCTACACTGAAGCTTTCTTT.

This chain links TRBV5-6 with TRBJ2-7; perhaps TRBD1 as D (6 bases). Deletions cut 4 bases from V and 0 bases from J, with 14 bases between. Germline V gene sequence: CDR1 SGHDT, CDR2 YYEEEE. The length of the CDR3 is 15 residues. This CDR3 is CASSMHRDNSYEQYF. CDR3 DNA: TGTGCCAGCAGCATGCACCGGGACAACTCCTACGAGCAGTACTTC.

This CDR3 is CAWSRGIGTGELFF. In DNA form, the CDR3 reads TGTGCCTGGAGTCGCGGGATCGGGACCGGGGAGCTGTTTTTT. V and J are TRBV30 and TRBJ2-2; D is possibly TRBD2 (6 bases). Germline CDR1 and CDR2: GTSNPN and SVGIG (reference sequence). The germline V and J ends were trimmed by 2 bases and 5 bases, with 12 bases remaining between them. This CDR3 region has 14 residues.

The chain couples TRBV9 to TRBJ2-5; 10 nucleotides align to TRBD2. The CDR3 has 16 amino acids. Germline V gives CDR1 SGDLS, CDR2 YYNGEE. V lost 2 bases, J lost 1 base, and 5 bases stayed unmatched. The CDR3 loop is CASSVLAGDIQETQYF. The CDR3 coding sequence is TGTGCCAGCAGCGTCCTAGCGGGGGATATCCAAGAGACCCAGTACTTC.

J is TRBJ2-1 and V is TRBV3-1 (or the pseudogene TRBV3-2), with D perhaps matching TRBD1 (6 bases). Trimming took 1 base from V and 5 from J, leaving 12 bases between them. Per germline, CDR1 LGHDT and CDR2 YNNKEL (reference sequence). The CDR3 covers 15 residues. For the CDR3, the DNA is TGTGCCAGCAGCCAAGGGCAGGGGCCTGACAATGAGCAGTTCTTC. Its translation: CASSQGQGPDNEQFF.

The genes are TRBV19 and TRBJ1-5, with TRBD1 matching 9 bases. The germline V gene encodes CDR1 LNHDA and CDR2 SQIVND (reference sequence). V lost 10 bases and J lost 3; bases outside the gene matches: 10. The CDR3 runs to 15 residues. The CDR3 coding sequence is TGTGCCACCTCACCCGGGACAGGGAACAATCAGCCCCAGCATTTT. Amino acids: CATSPGTGNNQPQHF.

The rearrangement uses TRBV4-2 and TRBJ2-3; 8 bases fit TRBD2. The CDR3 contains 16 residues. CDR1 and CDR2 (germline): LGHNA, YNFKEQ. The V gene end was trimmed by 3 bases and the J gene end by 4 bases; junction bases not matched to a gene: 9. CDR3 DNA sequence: TGTGCCAGCAGCCAGGAAACGGGGGGGCCGGCAGATACGCAGTATTTT. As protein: CASSQETGGPADTQYF.

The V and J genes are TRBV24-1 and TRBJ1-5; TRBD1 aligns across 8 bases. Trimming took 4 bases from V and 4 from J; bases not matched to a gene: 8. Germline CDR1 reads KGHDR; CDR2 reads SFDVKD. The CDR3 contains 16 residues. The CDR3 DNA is TGTGCCACCAGTGACATGACAGGGGATTCGAATCAGCCCCAGCATTTT. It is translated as CATSDMTGDSNQPQHF.

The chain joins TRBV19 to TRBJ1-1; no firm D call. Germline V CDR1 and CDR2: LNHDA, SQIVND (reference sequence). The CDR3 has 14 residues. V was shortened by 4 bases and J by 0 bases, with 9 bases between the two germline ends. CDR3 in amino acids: CASSTEAVNTEAFF. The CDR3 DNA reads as TGTGCCAGTAGTACAGAAGCGGTGAACACTGAAGCTTTCTTT.

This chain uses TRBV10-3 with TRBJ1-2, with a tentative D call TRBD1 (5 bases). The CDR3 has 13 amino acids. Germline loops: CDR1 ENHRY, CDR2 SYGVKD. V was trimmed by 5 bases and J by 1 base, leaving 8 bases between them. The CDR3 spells CAISPTVNYGYTF. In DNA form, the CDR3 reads TGTGCCATCAGTCCGACAGTTAACTATGGCTACACCTTC.

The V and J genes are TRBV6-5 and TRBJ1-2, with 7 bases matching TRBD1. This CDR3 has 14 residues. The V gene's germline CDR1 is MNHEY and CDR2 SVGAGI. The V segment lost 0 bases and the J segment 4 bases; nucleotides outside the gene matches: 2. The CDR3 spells CASSYSRQGYGYTF. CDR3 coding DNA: TGTGCCAGCAGTTACTCGCGACAGGGCTATGGCTACACCTTC.

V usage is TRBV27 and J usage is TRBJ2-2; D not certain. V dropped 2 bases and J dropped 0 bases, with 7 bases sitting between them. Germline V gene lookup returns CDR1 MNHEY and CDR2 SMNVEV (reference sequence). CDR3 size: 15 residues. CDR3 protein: CASSLVRANTGELFF. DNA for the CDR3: TGTGCCAGCAGTTTAGTCCGCGCGAACACCGGGGAGCTGTTTTTT.

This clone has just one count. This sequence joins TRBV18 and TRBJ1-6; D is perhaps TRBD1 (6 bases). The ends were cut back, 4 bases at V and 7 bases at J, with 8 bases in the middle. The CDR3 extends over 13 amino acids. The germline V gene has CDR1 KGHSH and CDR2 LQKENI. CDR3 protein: CASSRTENSPLHF. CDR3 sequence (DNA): TGTGCCAGCTCACGGACAGAGAATTCACCCCTCCACTTT.

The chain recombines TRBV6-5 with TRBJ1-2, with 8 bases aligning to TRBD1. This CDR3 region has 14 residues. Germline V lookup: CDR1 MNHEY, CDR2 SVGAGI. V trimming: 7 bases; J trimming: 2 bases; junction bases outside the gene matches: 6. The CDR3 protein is CASTRDRLNYGYTF. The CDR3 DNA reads TGTGCCAGCACCCGGGACAGGCTGAACTATGGCTACACCTTC.

For the CDR3, the DNA is TGCGCCAGCAGCGGAGGACAGGGGGTTGGCACAGATACGCAGTATTTT. Translated: CASSGGQGVGTDTQYF. The V call is TRBV5-1, the J call TRBJ2-3; 10 nucleotides agree with TRBD1. Germline V gene data show CDR1 as SGHRS and CDR2 as YFSETQ. This CDR3 is built from 16 residues. V lost 4 bases, J lost 1 base, and 6 bases stayed unmatched.

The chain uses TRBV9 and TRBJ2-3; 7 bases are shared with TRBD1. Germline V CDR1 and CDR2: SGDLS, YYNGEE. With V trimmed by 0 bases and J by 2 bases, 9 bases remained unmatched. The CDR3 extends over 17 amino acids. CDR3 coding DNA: TGTGCCAGCAGCGTAGGTCGGGACAGATTCCTCACAGATACGCAGTATTTT. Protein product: CASSVGRDRFLTDTQYF.

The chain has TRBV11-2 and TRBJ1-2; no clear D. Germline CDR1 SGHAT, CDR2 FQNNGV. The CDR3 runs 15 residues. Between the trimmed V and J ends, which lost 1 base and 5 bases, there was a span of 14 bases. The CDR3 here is CASSLGSRIFYGYTF. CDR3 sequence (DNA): TGTGCCAGCAGCTTAGGTAGCCGAATCTTTTATGGCTACACCTTC. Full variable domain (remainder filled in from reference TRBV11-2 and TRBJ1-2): EAGVAQSPRYKIIEKRQSVAFWCNPISGHATLYWYQQILGQGPKLLIQFQNNGVVDDSQLPKDRFSAERLKGVDSTLKIQPAKLEDSAVYLCASSLGSRIFYGYTFGSGTRLTVV.

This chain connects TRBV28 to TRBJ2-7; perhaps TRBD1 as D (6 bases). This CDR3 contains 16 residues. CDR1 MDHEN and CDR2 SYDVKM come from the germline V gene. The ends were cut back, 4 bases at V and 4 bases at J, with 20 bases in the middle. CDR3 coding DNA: TGTGCCAGCAGTTCCCTAACGACAGGCTCGAGGTACGAGCAGTACTTC. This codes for CASSSLTTGSRYEQYF.

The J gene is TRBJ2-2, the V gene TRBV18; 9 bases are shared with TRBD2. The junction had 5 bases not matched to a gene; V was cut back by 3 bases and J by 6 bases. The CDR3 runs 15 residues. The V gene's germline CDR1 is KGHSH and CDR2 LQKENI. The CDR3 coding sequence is TGTGCCAGCTCACCGAGGCTAGCGGGGTCCGGGGAGCTGTTTTTT. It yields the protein CASSPRLAGSGELFF. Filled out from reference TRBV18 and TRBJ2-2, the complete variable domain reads NAGVMQNPRHLVRRRGQEARLRCSPMKGHSHVYWYRQLPEEGLKFMVYLQKENIIDESGMPKERFSAEFPKEGPSILRIQQVVRGDSAAYFCASSPRLAGSGELFFGEGSRLTVL.

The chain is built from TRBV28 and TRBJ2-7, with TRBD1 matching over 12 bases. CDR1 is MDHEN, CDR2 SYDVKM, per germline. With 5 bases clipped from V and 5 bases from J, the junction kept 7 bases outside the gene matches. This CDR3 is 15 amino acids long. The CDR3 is CASSRPGQGADEQYF. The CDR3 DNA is TGTGCCAGCAGTCGCCCGGGACAGGGGGCCGACGAGCAGTACTTC.

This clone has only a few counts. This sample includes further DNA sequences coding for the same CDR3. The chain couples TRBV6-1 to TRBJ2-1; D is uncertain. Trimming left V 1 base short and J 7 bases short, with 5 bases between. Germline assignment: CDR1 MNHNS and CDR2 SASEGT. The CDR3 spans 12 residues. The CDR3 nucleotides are TGTGCCAGCAGTGAAGGCGGAAATGAGCAGTTCTTC. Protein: CASSEGGNEQFF.

The CDR3 region is CASSFGDRDYGYTF. The DNA for the CDR3 is TGTGCCAGCAGCTTCGGGGACAGGGACTATGGCTACACCTTC. The chain has TRBV7-2 and TRBJ1-2; 9 bases fit TRBD1. The CDR3 is 14 amino acids. The V and J ends lost 3 bases and 3 bases, in that order; junction bases with no gene match: 2. Germline assignment: CDR1 SGHTA and CDR2 FQGNSA.

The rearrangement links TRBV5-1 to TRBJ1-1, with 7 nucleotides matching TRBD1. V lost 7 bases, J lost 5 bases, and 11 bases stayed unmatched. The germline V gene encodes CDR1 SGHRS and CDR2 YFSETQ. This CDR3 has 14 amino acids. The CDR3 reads CASHSTGAGTEAFF. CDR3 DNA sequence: TGCGCCAGCCATTCTACAGGGGCTGGGACTGAAGCTTTCTTT.

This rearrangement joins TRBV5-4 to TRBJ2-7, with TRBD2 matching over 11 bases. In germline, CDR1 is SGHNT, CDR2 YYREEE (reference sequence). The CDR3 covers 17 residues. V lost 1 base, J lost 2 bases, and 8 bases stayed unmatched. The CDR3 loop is CASSLTLLAGGTYEQYF. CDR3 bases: TGTGCCAGCAGCTTGACACTTCTAGCGGGGGGCACCTACGAGCAGTACTTC.

CDR3 in amino acids: CASSPLHNRDRGLRTQYF. The DNA for the CDR3 is TGTGCCAGCAGCCCCCTACATAACCGGGACAGGGGGCTTCGGACGCAGTATTTT. The rearrangement links TRBV21-1 to TRBJ2-3; TRBD1 is taken as the D call from the table, unchecked against the DNA. TRBV21-1 is labeled a pseudogene. The CDR3 spans 18 residues.

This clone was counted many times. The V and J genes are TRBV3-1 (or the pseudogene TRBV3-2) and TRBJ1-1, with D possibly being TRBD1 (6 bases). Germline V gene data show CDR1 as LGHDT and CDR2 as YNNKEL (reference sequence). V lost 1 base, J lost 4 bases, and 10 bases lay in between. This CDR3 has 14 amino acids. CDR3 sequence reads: CASSQGTAVTEAFF. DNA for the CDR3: TGTGCCAGCAGCCAAGGGACAGCAGTCACTGAAGCTTTCTTT.